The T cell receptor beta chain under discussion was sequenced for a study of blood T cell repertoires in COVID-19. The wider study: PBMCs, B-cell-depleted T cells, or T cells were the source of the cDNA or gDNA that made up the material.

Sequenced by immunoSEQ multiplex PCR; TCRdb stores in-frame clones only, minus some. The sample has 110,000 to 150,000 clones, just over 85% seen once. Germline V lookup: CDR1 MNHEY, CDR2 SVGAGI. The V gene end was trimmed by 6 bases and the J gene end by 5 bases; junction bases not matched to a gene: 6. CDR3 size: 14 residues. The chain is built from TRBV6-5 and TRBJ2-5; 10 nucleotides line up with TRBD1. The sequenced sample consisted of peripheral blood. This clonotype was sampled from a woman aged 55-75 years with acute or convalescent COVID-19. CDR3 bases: TGTGCCAGCAGACGACAGGGGGCGGGTGAGACCCAGTACTTC. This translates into CASRRQGAGETQYF.